Sequencing of this TCR beta chain was carried out in a study of T cells after yellow fever vaccination. This CDR3 is built from 13 residues. Trimming removed 7 bases at V and 3 bases at J, with 14 bases between. Looked up from germline, CDR1 is SQVTM and CDR2 is ANQGSEA. Study results and caveats: Secondary responses were weaker yet peaked faster, day 5 versus 15. Although most clonotypes did not, a small share appeared in both CD4 and CD8 compartments.

In making TCR cDNA, 5'RACE template switching added a universal primer site and UMIs to it. TCRdb re-analysed the 5' RACE reads in MiXCR, keeping a single row per CDR3 protein. The sample consists of hundreds of thousands of distinct CDR3 sequences, more than 9% of them appearing once. As to this clonotype: Its specificity is unknown.

The V and J genes are TRBV29-1 and TRBJ2-3, with D maybe TRBD2 (7 bases). Here the sequenced sample was PBMCs, taken on the day of the yellow fever booster vaccination. The source of this sequence is a man aged 25-45 years who received the YFV17D yellow fever vaccine. The chain's CDR3 is CSADGGPTDTQYF. CDR3 coding DNA: TGCAGCGCCGACGGGGGGCCTACAGATACGCAGTATTTT.